The sequence of this T cell receptor beta chain was determined in a study of T cells in Graves' hyperthyroidism and ophthalmopathy. Study information: Peripheral blood was acquired at first diagnosis, ahead of any therapy whatsoever.

Findings of the study overall: Blood samples included most of the expanded thyroid clonotypes exceeding 0.001.

Orbital computed tomography, thyroid ultrasound, serum thyroxine and TRAb, and clinical symptoms together informed the diagnoses. With respect to this clonotype: No antigen is known for it.

It was RNA transcripts that yielded the amplified TCR beta CDR3 regions. Researchers ran a first-round RT-PCR on the TCR CDR3 using the HTBI primer set. TCRdb ran MiXCR on the multiplex PCR reads and lists one entry per CDR3 protein. The table has approximately 600,000 distinct CDR3 sequences, 12% to 15% seen once. This receptor was obtained from a woman younger than 30 with Graves' ophthalmopathy. The sample consisted of blood.

Written as DNA, the CDR3 is TGTGCCAGCAGCCCACTAGCGGAAGAGACCCAGTACTTC. Translated, it gives CASSPLAEETQYF. This chain uses TRBV7-3 with TRBJ2-5; 8 nucleotides agree with TRBD2. This CDR3 is built from 13 residues. Germline V gene data show CDR1 as SGHTA and CDR2 as FQGTGA. V gave up 5 bases and J gave up 3 bases; unmatched junction bases: 2.